This TCR beta chain was obtained from a study of T cell responses to AZD1222 COVID-19 vaccine. Points from the study as a whole: AZD1222 recipients seropositive at baseline numbered only five to seven. Reports indicate that nearly half of spike-specific TCRs are directed at unmutated variant regions. Spike-specific TCR breadth rose after two AZD1222 doses, and depth rose as well.

V was clipped by 3 bases and J by 5 bases; unmatched bases: 3. The CDR3 length is 14 residues. The germline CDR1 and CDR2 sequences are SNHLY and FYNNEI. Data came from immunoSEQ multiplex PCR; TCRdb stores just in-frame clones and leaves some out. Of roughly 130,000 clones in the sample, roughly 85% were seen once. Points on this clone: Antigen: not known.

The sequences come from peripheral blood, collected on day 0 of MenACWY control vaccination. The chain combines TRBV2 with TRBJ2-2; TRBD2 matches 7 bases. The receptor was derived from an adult in good health. The DNA for the CDR3 is TGTGCCAGCAGTGAGGCGGGAGAGACCGGGGAGCTGTTTTTT. Its translation: CASSEAGETGELFF.